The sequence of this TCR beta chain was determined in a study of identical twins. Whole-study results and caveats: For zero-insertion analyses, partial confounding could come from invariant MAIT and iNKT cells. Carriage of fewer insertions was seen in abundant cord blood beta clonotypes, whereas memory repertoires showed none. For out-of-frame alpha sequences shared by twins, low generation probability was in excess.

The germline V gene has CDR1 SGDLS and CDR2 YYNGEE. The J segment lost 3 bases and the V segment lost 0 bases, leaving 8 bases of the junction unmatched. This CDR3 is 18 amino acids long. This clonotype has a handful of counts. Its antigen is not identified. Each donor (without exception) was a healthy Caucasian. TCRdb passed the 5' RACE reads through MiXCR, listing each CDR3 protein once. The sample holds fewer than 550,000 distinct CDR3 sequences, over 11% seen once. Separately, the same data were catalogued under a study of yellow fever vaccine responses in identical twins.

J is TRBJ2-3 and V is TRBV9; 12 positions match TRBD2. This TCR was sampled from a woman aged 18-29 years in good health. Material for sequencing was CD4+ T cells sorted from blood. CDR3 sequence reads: CASSVGPSGGVPTDTQYF. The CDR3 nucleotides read TGTGCCAGCAGCGTAGGCCCTAGCGGGGGGGTACCTACAGATACGCAGTATTTT. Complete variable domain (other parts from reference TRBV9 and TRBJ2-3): DSGVTQTPKHLITATGQRVTLRCSPRSGDLSVYWYQQSLDQGLQFLIQYYNGEERAKGNILERFSAQQFPDLHSELNLSSLELGDSALYFCASSVGPSGGVPTDTQYFGPGTRLTVL.